The 32 T cell receptor beta chains reported below all come from one sample, sequenced in a study of cytomegalovirus exposure and HLA in healthy donors (dated by TCRdb to 2016 to 2017). Receptor libraries were prepared by the immunoSEQ multiplex PCR assay. For the multiplex PCR, a mixture combining 60 forward primers for TCR Vbeta segments and 13 reverse primers for TCR Jbeta segments was used. TCRdb took this table from immuneACCESS and kept in-frame rearrangements with V and J called. Such tables lack part of the clones; where checked against another copy, unresolved V genes explain under half of the gap, and the rest is unexplained. This sample's table lists approximately 120,000 clones. 0.9% to 1.2% of the sample rests with the top ten. The source material was PBMCs. All receptors come from a man between 18 and 35 years old in good health and CMV-seronegative.

The J gene is TRBJ2-1, the V gene TRBV5-4; D is perhaps TRBD1 (5 bases). Germline V gives CDR1 SGHNT, CDR2 YYREEE (reference sequence). The germline V and J ends were trimmed by 1 base and 2 bases, with 10 bases remaining between them. The CDR3 loop spans 15 amino acids. CDR3 region: CASSLPGSAYNEQFF. The CDR3 DNA sequence: TGTGCCAGCAGCTTGCCAGGGTCGGCCTACAATGAGCAGTTCTTC. Full variable domain (missing parts from reference TRBV5-4 and TRBJ2-1): ETGVTQSPTHLIKTRGQQVTLRCSSQSGHNTVSWYQQALGQGPQFIFQYYREEENGRGNFPPRFSGLQFPNYSSELNVNALELDDSALYLCASSLPGSAYNEQFFGPGTRLTVL.

This chain joins TRBV4-1 and TRBJ1-6, with TRBD1 matching 7 bases. Germline trimming cut 2 bases from V and 7 bases from J; bases unmatched to any gene: 8. Germline-derived CDR1 and CDR2 are MGHRA and YSYEKL. There are 16 residues in the CDR3. The CDR3 region is CASSQRFWDSNSPLHF. The CDR3 DNA reads TGCGCCAGCAGCCAAAGATTCTGGGACAGCAATTCACCCCTCCACTTT.

V usage is TRBV5-1 and J usage is TRBJ2-1, with TRBD2 matching over 11 bases. With V trimmed by 6 bases and J by 5 bases, 10 bases remained unmatched. The CDR3 is 16 residues long. Germline V gives CDR1 SGHRS, CDR2 YFSETQ. The CDR3 region has the DNA TGCGCCAGCACCGCAACCGGGACTAGCGGCAACAATGAGCAGTTCTTC. Amino acids: CASTATGTSGNNEQFF.

CDR3 in DNA: TGTGCCAGCAGCTTAGGACAGGTTGAAGCTTTCTTT. Translating gives CASSLGQVEAFF. The rearrangement uses TRBV7-9 and TRBJ1-1; possibly TRBD1 for D (6 bases). The CDR3 consists of 12 residues. V was pared by 1 base and J by 7 bases, with 7 bases between. Germline loops: CDR1 SEHNR, CDR2 FQNEAQ (reference sequence).

The chain uses TRBV7-2 and TRBJ1-3; 7 positions agree with TRBD1. This CDR3 has 16 residues. V gave up 2 bases and J gave up 4 bases; unmatched junction bases: 8. The germline V gene encodes CDR1 SGHTA and CDR2 FQGNSA. In DNA form, the CDR3 reads TGTGCCAGCAGCTTACAAAGACAGGGCTCAGGAAACACCATATATTTT. It yields the protein CASSLQRQGSGNTIYF.

The chain recombines TRBV6-6 with TRBJ2-7, with a possible D match to TRBD1 (6 bases). In germline, CDR1 is MNHNY, CDR2 SVGAGI (reference sequence). This CDR3 has 12 residues. The V end was cut by 8 bases, the J end by 2 bases, with 10 bases between. This CDR3 is CASSGDTYEQYF. The CDR3 region has the DNA TGTGCCAGCTCAGGGGACACCTACGAGCAGTACTTC.

The chain is built from TRBV19 and TRBJ2-1, with 8 nucleotides matching TRBD2. Germline V gene data show CDR1 as LNHDA and CDR2 as SQIVND (reference sequence). The CDR3 totals 16 residues. V trimming: 1 base; J trimming: 5 bases; junction bases outside the gene matches: 7. The CDR3 DNA reads as TGTGCCAGTAGTATAGCGTTTAGCGGGATCCACAATGAGCAGTTCTTC. Protein sequence: CASSIAFSGIHNEQFF.

The chain joins TRBV2 to TRBJ2-2; 9 bases fit TRBD1. Germline V lookup: CDR1 SNHLY, CDR2 FYNNEI. V lost 8 bases, J lost 5 bases, and 9 bases stayed unmatched. This CDR3 comprises 15 residues. CDR3: CASLLDRGRTGELFF. CDR3 DNA: TGTGCCAGCCTACTAGACAGGGGGAGAACCGGGGAGCTGTTTTTT.

This chain connects TRBV9 to TRBJ2-2, with 8 bases identical to TRBD1. Looked up from germline, CDR1 is SGDLS and CDR2 is YYNGEE. This CDR3 comprises 17 residues. V shed 3 bases and J 6 bases; nucleotides not matched to a gene: 13. CDR3 coding DNA: TGTGCCAGCAGCGCGACGCAGGGGGCGCGTTTTCCCGGGGAGCTGTTTTTT. This codes for CASSATQGARFPGELFF. Filled out from reference TRBV9 and TRBJ2-2, the complete variable domain reads DSGVTQTPKHLITATGQRVTLRCSPRSGDLSVYWYQQSLDQGLQFLIQYYNGEERAKGNILERFSAQQFPDLHSELNLSSLELGDSALYFCASSATQGARFPGELFFGEGSRLTVL.

This chain uses TRBV28 with TRBJ2-1, with a possible D match to TRBD2 (5 bases). The CDR3 is 12 residues long. In germline, CDR1 is MDHEN, CDR2 SYDVKM. V was trimmed by 6 bases and J by 9 bases, leaving 12 bases between them. The CDR3 spells CASSPTGTEQFF. CDR3 in DNA: TGTGCCAGCAGCCCCACGGGAACTGAGCAGTTCTTC.

CDR3 sequence reads: CASSHREMNTEAFF. The CDR3 DNA reads as TGCGCCAGCAGCCACAGAGAAATGAACACTGAAGCTTTCTTT. The chain uses TRBV5-1 and TRBJ1-1; D remains ambiguous. CDR1 SGHRS and CDR2 YFSETQ come from the germline V gene. Trimming removed 4 bases from V and 0 bases from J, with 10 bases in between. This CDR3 has 14 amino acids.

This sequence joins TRBV6-1 and TRBJ2-3; D is possibly TRBD1 (6 bases). V dropped 0 bases and J dropped 0 bases, with 7 bases sitting between them. Germline assignment: CDR1 MNHNS and CDR2 SASEGT. The CDR3 covers 15 residues. The CDR3 here is CASSEARGSTDTQYF. DNA for the CDR3: TGTGCCAGCAGTGAAGCGAGGGGGAGCACAGATACGCAGTATTTT.

This chain links TRBV7-2 with TRBJ1-2; TRBD1 is a possible D gene (5 bases). This CDR3 region has 13 residues. With 3 bases removed from V and 4 bases from J, the gap between germline ends came to 9 bases. Germline assignment: CDR1 SGHTA and CDR2 FQGNSA. This CDR3 is CASSFGQIYGYTF. The CDR3 nucleotides read TGTGCCAGCAGCTTTGGACAAATCTATGGCTACACCTTC.

The chain has TRBV5-6 and TRBJ2-1; maybe TRBD2 (6 bases). Trimming left V 7 bases short and J 3 bases short, with 14 bases between. From germline, CDR1 is SGHDT and CDR2 YYEEEE. CDR3 length: 14 amino acids. The CDR3 spells CASSGRTYYNEQFF. CDR3 DNA: TGTGCCAGCTCTGGGAGGACTTACTACAATGAGCAGTTCTTC.

The rearrangement links TRBV10-1 to TRBJ2-7; 7 nucleotides match TRBD1. From germline, CDR1 is WNHNN and CDR2 SYGVQD (reference sequence). V dropped 4 bases and J dropped 6; count of bases not matched to a gene: 12. The CDR3 spans 15 residues. CDR3 sequence (DNA): TGCGCCAGCAGTGTAGGGGGAGACAGGGAAGCCGAGCAGTACTTC. Protein product: CASSVGGDREAEQYF.

The rearrangement uses TRBV7-9 and TRBJ1-3; no firm D call. In germline, CDR1 is SEHNR, CDR2 FQNEAQ (reference sequence). Trimming took off 3 bases at V and 0 bases at J, with 9 bases between the two ends. The CDR3 loop spans 15 amino acids. The CDR3 loop reads CASSFYLRSGNTIYF. The CDR3 DNA follows: TGTGCCAGCAGCTTCTACCTTCGCTCTGGAAACACCATATATTTT.

V usage is TRBV9 and J usage is TRBJ2-7; perhaps TRBD2 as D (6 bases). CDR3 length: 15 residues. V was trimmed by 3 bases and J by 6 bases, leaving 19 bases between them. Germline-derived CDR1 and CDR2 are SGDLS and YYNGEE. The DNA for the CDR3 is TGTGCCAGCAGCGGCTTGGGGGGAGGAACGAGCGAGCAGTACTTC. Residues: CASSGLGGGTSEQYF.

The gene calls are TRBV9 and TRBJ1-4; no clear D. Germline assignment: CDR1 SGDLS and CDR2 YYNGEE. This CDR3 has 10 residues. Trimming took 9 bases from V and 8 from J, leaving 8 bases between them. The CDR3 protein is CAILFEKLFF. The CDR3 DNA sequence: TGTGCCATCTTGTTCGAAAAACTGTTTTTT.

This chain uses TRBV6-4 with TRBJ2-2; 12 nucleotides line up with TRBD2. The J segment lost 8 bases and the V segment lost 0 bases, leaving 4 bases of the junction unmatched. The CDR3 consists of 16 residues. Germline V gene sequence: CDR1 MRHNA, CDR2 SNTAGT. The CDR3 sequence: CASSDSVTSGSGELFF. In DNA form, the CDR3 reads TGTGCCAGCAGTGACTCGGTGACTAGCGGGAGTGGGGAGCTGTTTTTT.

The chain joins TRBV9 to TRBJ1-2; D is uncertain. The CDR3 consists of 15 residues. Per the germline V gene, CDR1 is SGDLS and CDR2 is YYNGEE. Deletions cut 0 bases from V and 3 bases from J, with 12 bases between. The CDR3 protein is CASSVGVREYYGYTF. Written as DNA, the CDR3 is TGTGCCAGCAGCGTAGGAGTGCGGGAATACTATGGCTACACCTTC.

CDR3 in DNA: TGTGCCAGCAGTCCGGACAGGGGGCAAACCGGGGAGCTGTTTTTT. This translates into CASSPDRGQTGELFF. V and J are TRBV2 and TRBJ2-2; TRBD1 matches 11 bases. V shed 5 bases and J 5 bases; nucleotides not matched to a gene: 4. CDR3 length equals 15 residues. The germline V gene encodes CDR1 SNHLY and CDR2 FYNNEI.

The chain has TRBV4-1 and TRBJ2-1; 7 nucleotides agree with TRBD1. The CDR3 is 15 amino acids. The V gene end was trimmed by 4 bases and the J gene end by 1 base; junction bases not matched to a gene: 4. Germline V CDR1 and CDR2: MGHRA, YSYEKL. DNA of the CDR3: TGCGCCAGCAGCCCCCGGGACAGTTCCTACAATGAGCAGTTCTTC. This encodes CASSPRDSSYNEQFF.

The rearrangement links TRBV2 to TRBJ2-5; D not resolved. The CDR3 is 12 amino acids. The V end was cut by 6 bases, the J end by 2 bases, with 7 bases between. Germline loops: CDR1 SNHLY, CDR2 FYNNEI. The CDR3 sequence: CASSRQQETQYF. Here the CDR3 DNA reads TGTGCCAGCAGCCGCCAGCAAGAGACCCAGTACTTC.

The chain joins TRBV6-5 to TRBJ2-7; 10 positions agree with TRBD2. After removal of 10 bases from V and 5 bases from J, the junction contained 8 bases not matched to a gene. This CDR3 region has 13 residues. Germline values: CDR1 MNHEY, CDR2 SVGAGI. The CDR3 loop reads CATQAGGPHEQYF. In nucleotides, the CDR3 is TGTGCCACCCAAGCGGGAGGGCCCCACGAGCAGTACTTC.

This sequence joins TRBV4-2 and TRBJ2-1, with D perhaps matching TRBD2 (6 bases). Per the germline V gene, CDR1 is LGHNA and CDR2 is YNFKEQ. V lost 3 bases to trimming and J lost 4 bases, with 10 bases between them. This CDR3 region has 14 residues. The CDR3 nucleotides read TGTGCCAGCAGCCAGGTTCTAGCGTACAATGAGCAGTTCTTC. It is translated as CASSQVLAYNEQFF.

The rearrangement links TRBV6-4 to TRBJ1-1, with D perhaps TRBD1 (5 bases). CDR1 and CDR2 from the germline V gene are MRHNA and SNTAGT. This CDR3 is 14 amino acids long. V lost 4 bases to trimming and J lost 5 bases, with 14 bases between them. The CDR3 reads CASSARAGGTEAFF. The CDR3 DNA reads TGTGCCAGCAGTGCCCGAGCCGGGGGAACTGAAGCTTTCTTT.

This chain joins TRBV4-2 and TRBJ2-7, with 7 nucleotides matching TRBD2. CDR3 length: 14 amino acids. The V segment lost 0 bases and the J segment 3 bases; nucleotides outside the gene matches: 2. Germline V gives CDR1 LGHNA, CDR2 YNFKEQ. CDR3 in amino acids: CASSQDRGVYEQYF. CDR3 nucleotides: TGTGCCAGCAGCCAAGATCGGGGGGTCTACGAGCAGTACTTC.

The genes are TRBV7-2 and TRBJ2-1, with TRBD2 identical over 9 bases. Germline V gene lookup returns CDR1 SGHTA and CDR2 FQGNSA. V was pared by 4 bases and J by 2 bases, with 3 bases of the junction left unmatched. CDR3 length: 15 amino acids. This CDR3 reads CASSSTSGTYNEQFF. The CDR3 DNA sequence: TGTGCCAGCAGCTCGACTAGCGGAACCTACAATGAGCAGTTCTTC.

The chain couples TRBV5-1 to TRBJ1-2; 7 positions match TRBD1. The CDR3 covers 13 residues. Germline values: CDR1 SGHRS, CDR2 YFSETQ. The V gene end was trimmed by 4 bases and the J gene end by 7 bases; junction bases not matched to a gene: 7. The CDR3 sequence: CASSIDRASGYTF. CDR3 nucleotide sequence: TGCGCCAGCAGCATCGACAGGGCAAGTGGCTACACCTTC.

The chain recombines TRBV30 with TRBJ1-5; 7 bases agree with TRBD1. Germline CDR1 is GTSNPN and CDR2 is SVGIG (reference sequence). V was clipped by 1 base and J by 7 bases; unmatched bases: 13. The CDR3 is 16 residues long. DNA for the CDR3: TGTGCCTGGAGTGAGGTTGGGACAGTAAGAGGCCAGCCCCAGCATTTT. Protein: CAWSEVGTVRGQPQHF.

The CDR3 nucleotides are TGTGCCAGCTCTACCGGAGGCCAGGACACTGAAGCTTTCTTT. Its translation is CASSTGGQDTEAFF. The chain links TRBV18 to TRBJ1-1, with unresolved D. Germline-derived CDR1 and CDR2 are KGHSH and LQKENI. CDR3 length: 14 amino acids. V lost 6 bases, J lost 3 bases, and 14 bases lay in between.

The chain has TRBV27 and TRBJ1-5; the D gene is possibly TRBD1 (6 bases). CDR1 and CDR2 (germline): MNHEY, SMNVEV (reference sequence). The ends were cut back, 2 bases at V and 5 bases at J, with 10 bases in the middle. The CDR3 consists of 14 residues. CDR3 nucleotide sequence: TGTGCCAGCAGTTTAAAGGGGGGGCATCAGCCCCAGCATTTT. Encoded protein: CASSLKGGHQPQHF.